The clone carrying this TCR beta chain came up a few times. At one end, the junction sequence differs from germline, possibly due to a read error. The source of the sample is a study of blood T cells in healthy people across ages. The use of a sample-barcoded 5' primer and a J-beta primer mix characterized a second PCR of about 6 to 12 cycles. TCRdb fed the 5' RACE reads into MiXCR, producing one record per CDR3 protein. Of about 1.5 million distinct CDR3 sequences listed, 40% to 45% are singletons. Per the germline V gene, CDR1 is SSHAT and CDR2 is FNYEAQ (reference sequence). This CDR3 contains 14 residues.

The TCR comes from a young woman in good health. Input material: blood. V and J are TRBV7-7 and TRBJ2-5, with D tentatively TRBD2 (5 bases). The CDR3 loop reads CASSLAHGQETQYF. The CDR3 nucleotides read TGTGCTAGCAGCTTAGCGCACGGACAAGAGACCCAGTACTTC.